This is a list of T cell receptor beta chains from one sample in a study of cytomegalovirus exposure and HLA in healthy donors. Method: immunoSEQ multiplex PCR; TCRdb's copy keeps in-frame clones and lacks some. The top ten hold around a fifth of the sample, which has some 110,000 clones, roughly 80% seen once. Sequenced material: PBMCs. All receptors derive from a man aged 30 to 45 in good health and CMV-seropositive. CDR3s include the opening cysteine and the closing phenylalanine or tryptophan. Each record gives: J gene, V gene, clone size, D gene, CDR3 DNA, CDR3 protein. D genes are given only for firm matches. Clone size is not always given. Where it is, it says once, few, many or a class for expanded clones.

TRBJ2-7	TRBV29-1	-	-	TGCAGCGTTTTTAGCAGCTCCTCCTACGAGCAGTACTTC	CSVFSSSSYEQYF
TRBJ1-1	TRBV6-1	-	-	TGTGCCAGCAGTCTACAGGGTGGTGACGCTGAAGCTTTCTTT	CASSLQGGDAEAFF
TRBJ1-5	TRBV5-5	-	TRBD1	TGTGCCAGCAGCCGCTGGACAGGGGGAGATCAGCCCCAGCATTTT	CASSRWTGGDQPQHF
TRBJ2-6	TRBV29-1	few	-	TGCAGCGTTGGGAGTGGAGTTTCTGGGGCCAACGTCCTGACTTTC	CSVGSGVSGANVLTF
TRBJ2-1	TRBV9	-	-	TGTGCCAGCAGCGCGGACTACAGCTCCTACAATGAGCAGTTCTTC	CASSADYSSYNEQFF
TRBJ1-6	TRBV5-1	once	-	TGCGCCAGCAGCTTGGGACAGGAGAAGAGAAATTCACCCCTCCACTTT	CASSLGQEKRNSPLHF
TRBJ2-3	TRBV6-5	few	-	TGTGCCACCCGGGACACCTTGGTGGATACGCAGTATTTT	CATRDTLVDTQYF
TRBJ1-5	TRBV19	-	-	TGTGCCAGTAGTACTGGAGGACGGTCGTATAGCAATCAGCCCCAGCATTTT	CASSTGGRSYSNQPQHF
TRBJ2-2	TRBV6-1	-	-	TGTGCCAGCAGGACAGACTTCACCGGGGAGCTGTTTTTT	CASRTDFTGELFF
TRBJ1-1	TRBV5-6	few	TRBD1	TGTGCCAGCAGCCTTACAGGGGTATACACTGAAGCTTTCTTT	CASSLTGVYTEAFF
TRBJ2-7	TRBV14	-	-	TGTGCCAGCAGCCGGTATCGAGGGCTTCTCTACGAGCAGTACTTC	CASSRYRGLLYEQYF
TRBJ2-2	TRBV7-3	-	-	TGTTCCAGCAGCTTAAAGGGGGGGCCAGTCGGGGAGCTGTTTTTT	CSSSLKGGPVGELFF
TRBJ2-5	TRBV5-1	-	-	TGCGCCAGCAGCTTGGGAGCGGTCCAAGAGACCCAGTACTTC	CASSLGAVQETQYF
TRBJ1-4	TRBV28	-	-	TGTGCCAGCAGAACGGGACACCGTAATGAAAAACTGTTTTTT	CASRTGHRNEKLFF
TRBJ2-3	TRBV4-2	-	-	TGTGCCAGCAGCCAAGATCCTGGGGGCGCGGTGGCAGATACGCAGTATTTT	CASSQDPGGAVADTQYF
TRBJ2-2	TRBV10-3	-	-	TGTGCCATCTTTGGAGCCGGGGAGCTGTTTTTT	CAIFGAGELFF
TRBJ1-3	TRBV29-1	-	-	TGCAGCGTTGTTGTGAGCTCTGGAAACACCATATATTTT	CSVVVSSGNTIYF
TRBJ1-3	TRBV6-6	once	-	TGTGCCAGCAGTTACGGGCGGGGTGGAAACACCATATATTTT	CASSYGRGGNTIYF
TRBJ2-1	TRBV5-4	once	TRBD2	TGTGCCAGCGAGCGGGGGGGTTCCTACAATGAGCAGTTCTTC	CASERGGSYNEQFF